The T cell receptor beta chain under discussion was sequenced for a study of blood T cell repertoires in COVID-19. Study context: Specimens from acute and convalescent COVID-19 originated in the United States, Italy and Spain.

Membership in each cohort depended on participant-reported clinical history. Recovered status in Cohort 3 required two negative PCRs, clearance, or symptom resolution. The authors' processing: Counts of nucleated cells, estimated from reference gene primer amplification, were obtained. TCRdb's table, derived via immunoSEQ multiplex PCR, lists solely in-frame clones and lacks some. V and J calls and clone size are as listed in that table; D and trimming were resolved from the DNA. The sample holds about 280,000 clones, 87% seen once. CDR1 is SGDLS and CDR2 is YYNGEE in the germline V gene. The CDR3 loop spans 13 amino acids. J lost 5 bases, V lost 7 bases, and 8 bases had no gene match.

The V gene is TRBV9, the J gene TRBJ1-2; TRBD1 matches 7 bases. Sequencing input: PBMCs or T cells enriched from blood (not recorded which). This clonotype was obtained from a woman aged 40 to 50 who had recovered from COVID-19. CDR3 in DNA: TGTGCCAGCGCGGAGGGACAGTCATATGGCTACACCTTC. Its translation is CASAEGQSYGYTF. Based on the CDR3 plus reference TRBV9 and TRBJ1-2, the full variable domain is DSGVTQTPKHLITATGQRVTLRCSPRSGDLSVYWYQQSLDQGLQFLIQYYNGEERAKGNILERFSAQQFPDLHSELNLSSLELGDSALYFCASAEGQSYGYTFGSGTRLTVV.